These T cell receptor beta chains were read from a single sample in a study of T cell changes during pregnancy in multiple sclerosis. The assay was immunoSEQ multiplex PCR, and TCRdb's table has in-frame clones only and misses some. The table lists approximately 66,000 clones, approximately 92% of them singletons. Here the sequenced sample was peripheral blood, taken in the third trimester of pregnancy. The receptors here all came from a female donor in good health, enrolled as a control in a pregnancy study. Both conserved end residues are part of each CDR3. The D gene is left open where the match is weak. Size is omitted from some rows. Given values are once, few, many or a class for expanded clones.

CDR3nt	CDR3aa	d_gene	j_gene	v_gene	abundance
TGTGCCAGCAGTCCACATACCGGGACTCCATTTCACGAGCAGTACTTC	CASSPHTGTPFHEQYF	NA	TRBJ2-7	TRBV6-6	NA
TGTGCCAGCAGTCACACCGGGACTAGCGGTTATCCAGATACGCAGTATTTT	CASSHTGTSGYPDTQYF	TRBD2	TRBJ2-3	TRBV5-8	NA
TGTGCCAGCAGCCAAGAAGGACTAGCGGGGGGTGGAACAGATACGCAGTATTTT	CASSQEGLAGGGTDTQYF	TRBD2	TRBJ2-3	TRBV4-2	NA
TGTGCCAGCAGCCCTAGCGGGGGGGGGCCAGATACGCAGTATTTT	CASSPSGGGPDTQYF	TRBD2	TRBJ2-3	TRBV6-4	few
TGTGCCAGCAGCGTAGGTTCAGGCTACACAGATACGCAGTATTTT	CASSVGSGYTDTQYF	NA	TRBJ2-3	TRBV9	NA
TGTGCCAGCAGCTTGCTGACTAATGAAAAACTGTTTTTT	CASSLLTNEKLFF	NA	TRBJ1-4	TRBV5-5	NA
TGTGCCAGCAGTGTGGCCAGGGGGGCGTCCGAGCAGTACTTC	CASSVARGASEQYF	NA	TRBJ2-7	TRBV2	NA
TGTGCCAGCAGCCAAGGAGTAAGCTCCTATAATTCACCCCTCCACTTT	CASSQGVSSYNSPLHF	NA	TRBJ1-6	TRBV4-2	NA
TGTGCCACCAGTACCGGGACAGGGAGGTTAGCTTTCTTT	CATSTGTGRLAFF	TRBD1	TRBJ1-1	TRBV15	NA
TGTGCCAGCAGCTCCCGGGGAGCGGGAGGGTACACAGATACGCAGTATTTT	CASSSRGAGGYTDTQYF	TRBD2	TRBJ2-3	TRBV7-6	NA
TGTGCCAGCAGCGTAGGGACAGGCTTCAACGAGCAGTACTTC	CASSVGTGFNEQYF	TRBD1	TRBJ2-7	TRBV9	NA
TGCACCAGCAGCCATCTCGGACTAGCGGGGGGGCTCGATGAGCAGTTCTTC	CTSSHLGLAGGLDEQFF	NA	TRBJ2-1	TRBV1	NA
TGTGCCAGCAGCTTTCAGGGATCTTCTTTCAACTACGAGCAGTACTTC	CASSFQGSSFNYEQYF	NA	TRBJ2-7	TRBV11-2	NA
TGCAGCGTCGCGGGGGAGAATAGCAATCAGCCCCAGCATTTT	CSVAGENSNQPQHF	NA	TRBJ1-5	TRBV29-1	NA
TGCGCCAGCAGCTTCGGGACTAGCCCTTTAGAGCAGTTCTTC	CASSFGTSPLEQFF	TRBD2	TRBJ2-1	TRBV5-1	NA
TGTGCCAGCAGCCCCCTGAGGTGGGCGGGAGATGAAAAACTGTTTTTT	CASSPLRWAGDEKLFF	NA	TRBJ1-4	TRBV7-9	NA
TGCGCCAGCCGACTGGGACAGGGCGACCCTATAGCCTCCTACGAGCAGTACTTC	CASRLGQGDPIASYEQYF	TRBD1	TRBJ2-7	TRBV5-1	NA
TGTGCCAGCAGCTTAGACGGGAGACTACGTGAAGAAAAACTGTTTTTT	CASSLDGRLREEKLFF	NA	TRBJ1-4	TRBV7-8	NA
TGTGCCAGCAGCCCTGGACAGAATAATGAAAAACTGTTTTTT	CASSPGQNNEKLFF	NA	TRBJ1-4	TRBV7-9	NA
TGCGCCAGCAGCCAAGAAATTAGCCCCCCTGTGCACGAGCAGTACTTC	CASSQEISPPVHEQYF	NA	TRBJ2-7	TRBV4-3	NA
TGTGCCAGCAGCGTTGGGGGACAGGGGTATAGTGAGACCCAGTACTTC	CASSVGGQGYSETQYF	TRBD1	TRBJ2-5	TRBV9	NA
TGTGCCAGCAGCTTGGGCAGTCGCTCGGGAAACACCATATATTTT	CASSLGSRSGNTIYF	NA	TRBJ1-3	TRBV5-6	NA
TGCGCCAGCAGGAGTACGAGCGGGGCCTACAATGAGCAGTTCTTC	CASRSTSGAYNEQFF	TRBD2	TRBJ2-1	TRBV5-1	NA
TGTGCCAGCAGTTTACGCGGACTAGGGGGAGAGACCCAGTACTTC	CASSLRGLGGETQYF	NA	TRBJ2-5	TRBV27	NA
TGCGCCAGCACCAGGTTAACAGGGGGCTCGGGCACCGGGGAGCTGTTTTTT	CASTRLTGGSGTGELFF	TRBD1	TRBJ2-2	TRBV5-1	NA
TGTGCCTGGGGGAGGGATACGCAGTATTTT	CAWGRDTQYF	NA	TRBJ2-3	TRBV30	once
TGCGCCAGCAGTCAGTCCACTGAAGCTTTCTTT	CASSQSTEAFF	NA	TRBJ1-1	TRBV4-1	NA
TGTGCCAGTAGTCCCCACAGGGGGAGCACAGATACGCAGTATTTT	CASSPHRGSTDTQYF	TRBD1	TRBJ2-3	TRBV19	NA
TGTGCCTGGAGTGTAAGAGAACTAGCGGGATATGAGCAGTACTTC	CAWSVRELAGYEQYF	TRBD2	TRBJ2-7	TRBV30	NA
TGTGCCAGCAGCTTAGTTCCCGAAAGCGGCTACACCTTC	CASSLVPESGYTF	NA	TRBJ1-2	TRBV7-9	NA
TGCAGCGTTGCTGTAGCAGTTCGCTACGAGCAGTACTTC	CSVAVAVRYEQYF	NA	TRBJ2-7	TRBV29-1	NA
TGTGCCAGCAGTGGTAAGGGGGTGGACTCTGGAAACACCATATATTTT	CASSGKGVDSGNTIYF	NA	TRBJ1-3	TRBV2	NA
TGTGCCAGCAGCACACAGGGTGGGTGGACTGAAGCTTTCTTT	CASSTQGGWTEAFF	NA	TRBJ1-1	TRBV7-2	NA
TGTGCCAGTAAAACTAGCGGGGTGAGCTCCTACAATGAGCAGTTCTTC	CASKTSGVSSYNEQFF	TRBD2	TRBJ2-1	TRBV27	NA
TGTGCCAGCAGCTTACGCGGGACAGGGAATTCACCCCTCCACTTT	CASSLRGTGNSPLHF	TRBD1	TRBJ1-6	TRBV7-2	NA
TGTGCCAGCAGCCAACTAGCGGGAGGGCGCTACGAGCAGTACTTC	CASSQLAGGRYEQYF	TRBD2	TRBJ2-7	TRBV27	few
TGTGCCAGCAGCCAGGGACAGGGGAACACTGAAGCTTTCTTT	CASSQGQGNTEAFF	TRBD1	TRBJ1-1	TRBV7-9	NA
TGTGCCAGCAGCTTAGCCACTTCGGGTGGACTAGCGGGGGGGTACAATGAGCAGTTCTTC	CASSLATSGGLAGGYNEQFF	TRBD2	TRBJ2-1	TRBV7-8	NA
TGTGCCAGCAGTGAGATGGCGGGGGCCACAGATACGCAGTATTTT	CASSEMAGATDTQYF	NA	TRBJ2-3	TRBV6-4	NA
TGCGCCAGCAGCTTTAGCGGCGGCGAGCAGTACTTC	CASSFSGGEQYF	NA	TRBJ2-7	TRBV5-1	NA
TGTGCCAGCAGCCTTGAGACTAGCGGCCCCTACGAGCAGTACTTC	CASSLETSGPYEQYF	TRBD2	TRBJ2-7	TRBV5-6	few
TGTGCCAGCAGCTCGACTAGCGGGGGGCCCCGGGGTGTGGAGACCCAGTACTTC	CASSSTSGGPRGVETQYF	TRBD2	TRBJ2-5	TRBV7-3	once
TGTGCCAGCAGCTTAGCGCTGAGGGATGAGCAGTTCTTC	CASSLALRDEQFF	NA	TRBJ2-1	TRBV7-9	NA
TGTGCCAGCAGCCTCTTAGCGGGAGAAGGCTACAATGAGCAGTTCTTC	CASSLLAGEGYNEQFF	TRBD2	TRBJ2-1	TRBV7-9	NA
TGTGCCAGCAGAGAGCCGGGACTACGCTACAATGAGCAGTTCTTC	CASREPGLRYNEQFF	TRBD2	TRBJ2-1	TRBV11-2	once
TGTGCCAGCAGTGGGGCTGATGGGGGGGGTCTGGATGAGCAGTTCTTC	CASSGADGGGLDEQFF	TRBD2	TRBJ2-1	TRBV6-1	NA
TGTGCCAGCAGTCCCAGGGGGCCGCAAGGAAACACCATATATTTT	CASSPRGPQGNTIYF	TRBD1	TRBJ1-3	TRBV6-5	NA